The entry that follows covers one TCR beta chain sequence. V shed 5 bases and J shed 0 bases, with 14 bases lying between them. The CDR3 covers 15 residues. Per the germline V gene, CDR1 is SGDLS and CDR2 is YYNGEE. The data were taken from a study of technical replicates of blood from several donors. Assay: immunoSEQ multiplex PCR; the TCRdb copy retains only in-frame clones and omits some. This sample has almost 90,000 clones, with around 93% found just once. The V and J genes are TRBV9 and TRBJ1-2, with D perhaps matching TRBD1 (5 bases). Sequencing input: T cells isolated from PBMCs. The sequence derives from a human donor in good health. The CDR3 coding sequence is TGTGCCAGCAGTAGCACAGGTCGAGCTAACTATGGCTACACCTTC. Protein: CASSSTGRANYGYTF.